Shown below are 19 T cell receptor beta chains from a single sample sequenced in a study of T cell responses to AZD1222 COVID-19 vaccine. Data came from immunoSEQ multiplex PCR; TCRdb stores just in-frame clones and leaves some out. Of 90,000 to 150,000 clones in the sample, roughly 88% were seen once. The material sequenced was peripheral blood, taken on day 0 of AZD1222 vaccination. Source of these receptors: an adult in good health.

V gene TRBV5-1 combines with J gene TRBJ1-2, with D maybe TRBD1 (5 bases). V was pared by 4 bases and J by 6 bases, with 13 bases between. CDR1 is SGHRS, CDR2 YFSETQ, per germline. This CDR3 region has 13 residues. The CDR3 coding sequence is TGCGCCAGCAGCCGGACTTGGGGGGATGGCTACACCTTC. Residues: CASSRTWGDGYTF.

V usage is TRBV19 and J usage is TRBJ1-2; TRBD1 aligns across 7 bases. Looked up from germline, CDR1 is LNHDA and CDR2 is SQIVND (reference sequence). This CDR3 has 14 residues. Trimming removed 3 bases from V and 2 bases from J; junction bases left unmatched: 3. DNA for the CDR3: TGTGCCAGTAGTATCCAGACAGGGAACTATGGCTACACCTTC. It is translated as CASSIQTGNYGYTF.

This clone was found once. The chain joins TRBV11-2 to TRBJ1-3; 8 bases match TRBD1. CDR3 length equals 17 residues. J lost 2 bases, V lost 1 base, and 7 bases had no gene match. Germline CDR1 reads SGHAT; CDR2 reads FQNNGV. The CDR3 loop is CASSLVPQGATGNTIYF. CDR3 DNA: TGTGCCAGCAGCTTAGTACCCCAGGGGGCGACTGGAAACACCATATATTTT.

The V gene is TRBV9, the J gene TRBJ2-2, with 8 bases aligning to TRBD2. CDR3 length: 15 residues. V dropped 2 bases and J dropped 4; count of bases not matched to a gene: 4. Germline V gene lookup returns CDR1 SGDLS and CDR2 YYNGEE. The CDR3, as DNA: TGTGCCAGCAGCGTTTCGCTAGCGGGCACCGGGGAGCTGTTTTTT. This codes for CASSVSLAGTGELFF.

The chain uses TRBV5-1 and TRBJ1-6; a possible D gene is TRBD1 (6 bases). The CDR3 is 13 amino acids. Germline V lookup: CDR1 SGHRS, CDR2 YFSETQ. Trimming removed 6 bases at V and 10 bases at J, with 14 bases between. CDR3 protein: CASTRGGISPLHF. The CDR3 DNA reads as TGCGCCAGCACTCGAGGGGGGATCTCACCCCTCCACTTT. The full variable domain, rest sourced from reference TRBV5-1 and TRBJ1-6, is KAGVTQTPRYLIKTRGQQVTLSCSPISGHRSVSWYQQTPGQGLQFLFEYFSETQRNKGNFPGRFSGRQFSNSRSEMNVSTLELGDSALYLCASTRGGISPLHFGNGTRLTVT.

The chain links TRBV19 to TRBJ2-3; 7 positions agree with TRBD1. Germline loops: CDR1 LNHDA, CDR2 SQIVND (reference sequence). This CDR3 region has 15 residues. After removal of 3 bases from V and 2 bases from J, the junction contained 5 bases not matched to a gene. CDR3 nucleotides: TGTGCCAGTAGTATCAGACAGGGAGCCACAGATACGCAGTATTTT. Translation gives CASSIRQGATDTQYF. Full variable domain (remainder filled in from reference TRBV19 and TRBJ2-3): DGGITQSPKYLFRKEGQNVTLSCEQNLNHDAMYWYRQDPGQGLRLIYYSQIVNDFQKGDIAEGYSVSREKKESFPLTVTSAQKNPTAFYLCASSIRQGATDTQYFGPGTRLTVL.

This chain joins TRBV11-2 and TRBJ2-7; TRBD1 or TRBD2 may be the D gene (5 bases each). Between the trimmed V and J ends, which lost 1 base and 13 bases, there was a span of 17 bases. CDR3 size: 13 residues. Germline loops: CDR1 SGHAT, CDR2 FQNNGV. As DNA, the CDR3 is TGTGCCAGCAGCTTAGTGGCAGGGCCGAGGGATTACTTC. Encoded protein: CASSLVAGPRDYF.

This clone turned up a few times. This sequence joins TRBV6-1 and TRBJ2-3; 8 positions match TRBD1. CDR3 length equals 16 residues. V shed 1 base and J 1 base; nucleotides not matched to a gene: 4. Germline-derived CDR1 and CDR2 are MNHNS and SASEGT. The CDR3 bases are TGTGCCAGCAGTGAAGTCACAGGGGGAGGCACAGATACGCAGTATTTT. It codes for CASSEVTGGGTDTQYF.

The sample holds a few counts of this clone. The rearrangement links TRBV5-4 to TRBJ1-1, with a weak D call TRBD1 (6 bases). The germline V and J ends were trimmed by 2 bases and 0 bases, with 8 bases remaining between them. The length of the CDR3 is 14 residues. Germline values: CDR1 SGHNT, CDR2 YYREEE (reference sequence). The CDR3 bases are TGTGCCAGCAGCTTTTACAGGGTGAACACTGAAGCTTTCTTT. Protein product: CASSFYRVNTEAFF.

CDR3: CASSEGGKNIQYF. CDR3 sequence (DNA): TGCGCCAGCAGTGAGGGCGGTAAAAACATTCAGTACTTC. The V call is TRBV10-2, the J call TRBJ2-4; D is ambiguous. This CDR3 is 13 amino acids long. CDR1 is WSHSY and CDR2 is SAAADI in the germline V gene. V was clipped by 2 bases and J by 4 bases, with 6 bases between them.

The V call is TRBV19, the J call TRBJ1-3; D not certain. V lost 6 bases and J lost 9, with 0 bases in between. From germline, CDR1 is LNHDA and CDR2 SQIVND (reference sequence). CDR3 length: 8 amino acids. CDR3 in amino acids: CASSTIYF. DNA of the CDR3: TGTGCCAGTAGCACCATATATTTT. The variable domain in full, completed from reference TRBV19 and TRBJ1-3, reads DGGITQSPKYLFRKEGQNVTLSCEQNLNHDAMYWYRQDPGQGLRLIYYSQIVNDFQKGDIAEGYSVSREKKESFPLTVTSAQKNPTAFYLCASSTIYFGEGSWLTVV.

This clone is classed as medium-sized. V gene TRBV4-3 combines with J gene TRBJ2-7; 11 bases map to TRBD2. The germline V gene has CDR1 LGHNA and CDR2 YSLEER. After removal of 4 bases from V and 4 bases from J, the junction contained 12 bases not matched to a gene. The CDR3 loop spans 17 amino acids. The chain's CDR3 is CASSPDSGASGGYEQYF. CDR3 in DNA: TGCGCCAGCAGCCCCGACTCAGGGGCTAGCGGGGGGTACGAGCAGTACTTC.

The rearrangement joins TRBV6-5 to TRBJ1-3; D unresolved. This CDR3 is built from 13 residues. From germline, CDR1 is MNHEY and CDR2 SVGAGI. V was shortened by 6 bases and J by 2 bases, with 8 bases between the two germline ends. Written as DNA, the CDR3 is TGTGCCAGCAGCTCCGAACCTGGAAACACCATATATTTT. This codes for CASSSEPGNTIYF.

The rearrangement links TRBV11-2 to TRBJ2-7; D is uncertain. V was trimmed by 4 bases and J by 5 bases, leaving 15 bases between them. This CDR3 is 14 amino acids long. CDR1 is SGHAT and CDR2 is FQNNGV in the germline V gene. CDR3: CASSYEPFGDEQYF. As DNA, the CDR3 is TGTGCCAGCAGCTACGAGCCGTTTGGGGACGAGCAGTACTTC.

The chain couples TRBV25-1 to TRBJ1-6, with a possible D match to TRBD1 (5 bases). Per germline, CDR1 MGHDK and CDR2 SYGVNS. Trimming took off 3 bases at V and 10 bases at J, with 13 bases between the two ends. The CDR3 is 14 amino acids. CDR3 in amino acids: CASSDVQGGSPLHF. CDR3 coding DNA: TGTGCCAGCAGTGATGTCCAGGGTGGATCACCCCTCCACTTT. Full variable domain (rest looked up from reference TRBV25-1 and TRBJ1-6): EADIYQTPRYLVIGTGKKITLECSQTMGHDKMYWYQQDPGMELHLIHYSYGVNSTEKGDLSSESTVSRIRTEHFPLTLESARPSHTSQYLCASSDVQGGSPLHFGNGTRLTVT.

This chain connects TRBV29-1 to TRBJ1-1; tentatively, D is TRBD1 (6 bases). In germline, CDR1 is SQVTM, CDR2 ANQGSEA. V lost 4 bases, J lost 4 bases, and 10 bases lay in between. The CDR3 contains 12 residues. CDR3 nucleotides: TGCAGCGTTGTGAGGGGGGGCACTGAAGCTTTCTTT. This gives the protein CSVVRGGTEAFF.

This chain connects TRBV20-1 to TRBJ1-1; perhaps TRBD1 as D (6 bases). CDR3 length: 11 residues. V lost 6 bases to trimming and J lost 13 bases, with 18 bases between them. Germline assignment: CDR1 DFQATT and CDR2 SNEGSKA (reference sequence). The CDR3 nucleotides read TGCAGTGCCCAGTGGGGGGGCTCGATTTTCTTT. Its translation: CSAQWGGSIFF.

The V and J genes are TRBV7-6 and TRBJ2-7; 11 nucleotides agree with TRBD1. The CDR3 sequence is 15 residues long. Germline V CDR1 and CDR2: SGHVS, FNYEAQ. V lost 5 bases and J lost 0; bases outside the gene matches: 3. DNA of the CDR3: TGTGCCAGCAGCATCGGGACAGGGGGCTCCTACGAGCAGTACTTC. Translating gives CASSIGTGGSYEQYF.

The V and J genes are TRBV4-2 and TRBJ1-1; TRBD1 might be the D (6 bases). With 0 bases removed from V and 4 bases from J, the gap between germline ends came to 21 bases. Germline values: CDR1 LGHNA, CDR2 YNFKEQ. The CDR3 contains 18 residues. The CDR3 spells CASSQDRSYREASTEAFF. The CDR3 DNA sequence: TGTGCCAGCAGCCAAGATCGGTCCTACAGGGAGGCTAGCACTGAAGCTTTCTTT.